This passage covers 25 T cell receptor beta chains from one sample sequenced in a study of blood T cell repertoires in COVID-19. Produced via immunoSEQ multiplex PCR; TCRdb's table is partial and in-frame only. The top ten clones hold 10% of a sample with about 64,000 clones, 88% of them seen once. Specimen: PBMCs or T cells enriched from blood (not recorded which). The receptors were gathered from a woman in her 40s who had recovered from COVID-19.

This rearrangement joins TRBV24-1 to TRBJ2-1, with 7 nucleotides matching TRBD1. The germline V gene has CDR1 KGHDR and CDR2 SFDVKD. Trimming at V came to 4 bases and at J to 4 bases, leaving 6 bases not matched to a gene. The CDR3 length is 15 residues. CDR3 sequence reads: CATSDVTGFYNEQFF. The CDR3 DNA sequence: TGTGCCACCAGTGACGTGACAGGGTTTTACAATGAGCAGTTCTTC.

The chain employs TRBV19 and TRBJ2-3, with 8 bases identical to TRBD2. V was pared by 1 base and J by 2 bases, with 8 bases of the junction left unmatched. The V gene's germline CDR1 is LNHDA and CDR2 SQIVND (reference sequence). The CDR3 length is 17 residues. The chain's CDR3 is CASSIVGAGGDTDTQYF. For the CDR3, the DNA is TGTGCCAGTAGTATAGTCGGGGCGGGGGGAGACACAGATACGCAGTATTTT.

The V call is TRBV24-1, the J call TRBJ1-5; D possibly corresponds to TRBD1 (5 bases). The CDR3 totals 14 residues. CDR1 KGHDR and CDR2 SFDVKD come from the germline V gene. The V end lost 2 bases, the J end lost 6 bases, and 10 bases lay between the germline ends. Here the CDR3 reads CATSDSDSGQPQHF. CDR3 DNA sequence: TGTGCCACCAGTGATTCCGACAGTGGTCAGCCCCAGCATTTT.

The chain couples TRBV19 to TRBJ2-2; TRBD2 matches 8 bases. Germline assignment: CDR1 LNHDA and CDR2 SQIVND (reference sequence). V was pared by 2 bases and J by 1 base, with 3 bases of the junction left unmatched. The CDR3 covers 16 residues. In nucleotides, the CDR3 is TGTGCCAGTAGTATACGTCTAGCGGGGAACACCGGGGAGCTGTTTTTT. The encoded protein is CASSIRLAGNTGELFF.

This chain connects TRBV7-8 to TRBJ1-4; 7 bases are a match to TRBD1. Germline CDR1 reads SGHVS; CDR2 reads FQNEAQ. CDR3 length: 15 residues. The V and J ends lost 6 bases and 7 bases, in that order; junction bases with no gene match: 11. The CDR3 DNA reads TGTGCCAGCAGTCGTAGAGGGGGCTTGGTTGAAAAACTGTTTTTT. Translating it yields CASSRRGGLVEKLFF.

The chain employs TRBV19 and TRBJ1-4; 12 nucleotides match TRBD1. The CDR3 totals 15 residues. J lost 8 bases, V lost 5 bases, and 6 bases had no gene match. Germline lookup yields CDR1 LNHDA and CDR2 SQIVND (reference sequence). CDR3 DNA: TGTGCCAGTAGTCCCGGGACAGGGGGCTCAGAAAAACTGTTTTTT. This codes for CASSPGTGGSEKLFF.

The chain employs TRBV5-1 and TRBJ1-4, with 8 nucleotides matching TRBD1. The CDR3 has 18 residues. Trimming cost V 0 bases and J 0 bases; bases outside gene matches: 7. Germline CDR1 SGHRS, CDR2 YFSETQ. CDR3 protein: CASSLARGQAATNEKLFF. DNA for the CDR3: TGCGCCAGCAGCTTGGCCAGGGGACAGGCTGCAACTAATGAAAAACTGTTTTTT.

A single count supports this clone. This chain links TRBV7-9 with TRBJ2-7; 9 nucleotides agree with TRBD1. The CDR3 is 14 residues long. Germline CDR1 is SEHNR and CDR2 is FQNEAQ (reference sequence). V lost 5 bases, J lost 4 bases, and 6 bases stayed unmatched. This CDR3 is CASSRGTGRYEQYF. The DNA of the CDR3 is TGTGCCAGCAGCCGCGGGACAGGGCGTTACGAGCAGTACTTC.

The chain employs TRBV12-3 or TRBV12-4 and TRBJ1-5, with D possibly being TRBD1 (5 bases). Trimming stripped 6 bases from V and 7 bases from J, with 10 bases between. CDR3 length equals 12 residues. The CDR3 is CASSREGQPQHF. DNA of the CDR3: TGTGCCAGCAGCCGGGAGGGGCAGCCCCAGCATTTT.

DNA for the CDR3: TGCGCCAGCAGCCAGGCCGGGCAGCGGGGGGGCCGGTCCTACAATGAGCAGTTCTTC. Protein sequence: CASSQAGQRGGRSYNEQFF. The rearrangement links TRBV4-1 to TRBJ2-1, with 10 bases identical to TRBD2. V was clipped by 3 bases and J by 1 base; unmatched bases: 12. The CDR3 length is 19 residues. CDR1 and CDR2 (germline): MGHRA, YSYEKL.

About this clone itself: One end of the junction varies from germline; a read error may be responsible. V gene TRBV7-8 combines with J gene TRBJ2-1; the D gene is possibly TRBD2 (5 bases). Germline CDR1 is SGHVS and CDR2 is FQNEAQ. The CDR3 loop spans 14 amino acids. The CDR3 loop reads CASTLGPRRDEQFF. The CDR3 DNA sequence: TGTGCCAGCACCTTAGGGCCTAGGCGGGATGAGCAGTTCTTC. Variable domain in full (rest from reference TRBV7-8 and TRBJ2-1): GAGVSQSPRYKVAKRGQDVALRCDPISGHVSLFWYQQALGQGPEFLTYFQNEAQLDKSGLPSDRFFAERPEGSVSTLKIQRTQQEDSAVYLCASTLGPRRDEQFFGPGTRLTVL.

CDR3 sequence reads: CASRDRAGSGNTIYF. The CDR3 DNA sequence: TGTGCCAGTAGGGACAGGGCGGGCTCTGGAAACACCATATATTTT. The V and J genes are TRBV19 and TRBJ1-3, with TRBD1 matching over 8 bases. Germline trimming cut 6 bases from V and 0 bases from J; bases unmatched to any gene: 4. Germline CDR1 reads LNHDA; CDR2 reads SQIVND (reference sequence). The length of the CDR3 is 15 residues. The entire variable domain, with the rest obtained from reference TRBV19 and TRBJ1-3, is as follows: DGGITQSPKYLFRKEGQNVTLSCEQNLNHDAMYWYRQDPGQGLRLIYYSQIVNDFQKGDIAEGYSVSREKKESFPLTVTSAQKNPTAFYLCASRDRAGSGNTIYFGEGSWLTVV.

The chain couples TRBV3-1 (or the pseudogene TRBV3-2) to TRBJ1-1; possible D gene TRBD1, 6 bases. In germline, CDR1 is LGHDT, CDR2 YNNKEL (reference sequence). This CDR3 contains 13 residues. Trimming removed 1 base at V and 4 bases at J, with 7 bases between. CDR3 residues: CASSQARGTEAFF. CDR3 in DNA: TGTGCCAGCAGCCAAGCCAGGGGCACTGAAGCTTTCTTT.

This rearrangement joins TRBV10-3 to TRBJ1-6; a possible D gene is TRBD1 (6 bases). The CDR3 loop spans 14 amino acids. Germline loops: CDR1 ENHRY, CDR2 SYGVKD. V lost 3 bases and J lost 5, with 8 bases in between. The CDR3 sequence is CAISDRGDNSPLHF. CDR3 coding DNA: TGTGCCATCAGTGACAGGGGAGATAATTCACCCCTCCACTTT.

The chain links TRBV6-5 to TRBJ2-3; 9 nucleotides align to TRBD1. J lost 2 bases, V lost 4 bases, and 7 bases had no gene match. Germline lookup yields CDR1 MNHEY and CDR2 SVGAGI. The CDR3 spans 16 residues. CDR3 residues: CASSFTGQGPTDTQYF. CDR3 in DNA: TGTGCCAGCAGTTTCACAGGACAGGGGCCCACAGATACGCAGTATTTT.

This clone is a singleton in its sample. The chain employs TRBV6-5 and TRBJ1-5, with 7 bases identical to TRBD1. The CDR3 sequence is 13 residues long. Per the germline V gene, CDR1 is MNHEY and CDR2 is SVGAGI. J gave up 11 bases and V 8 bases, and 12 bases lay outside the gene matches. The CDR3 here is CASAGQSSGAQHF. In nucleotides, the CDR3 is TGTGCCAGCGCGGGACAGTCTTCTGGGGCCCAGCATTTT.

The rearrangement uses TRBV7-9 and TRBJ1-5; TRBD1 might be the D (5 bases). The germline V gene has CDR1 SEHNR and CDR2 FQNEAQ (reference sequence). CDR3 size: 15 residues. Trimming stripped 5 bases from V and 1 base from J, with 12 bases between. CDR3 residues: CASSPGGLSNQPQHF. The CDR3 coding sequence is TGTGCCAGCAGCCCGGGGGGGTTAAGCAATCAGCCCCAGCATTTT.

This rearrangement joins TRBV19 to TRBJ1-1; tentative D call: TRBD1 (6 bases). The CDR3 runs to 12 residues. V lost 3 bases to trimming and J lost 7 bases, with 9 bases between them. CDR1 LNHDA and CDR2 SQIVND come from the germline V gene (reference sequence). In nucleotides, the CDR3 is TGTGCCAGTAGTATCGACAGGCGTGAAGCTTTCTTT. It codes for CASSIDRREAFF.

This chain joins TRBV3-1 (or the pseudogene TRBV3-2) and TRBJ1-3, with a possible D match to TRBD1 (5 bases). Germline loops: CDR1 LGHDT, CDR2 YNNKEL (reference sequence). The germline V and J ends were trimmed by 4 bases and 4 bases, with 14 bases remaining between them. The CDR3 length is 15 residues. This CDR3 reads CASSPVQVAGNTIYF. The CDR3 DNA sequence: TGTGCCAGCAGCCCCGTACAGGTTGCCGGAAACACCATATATTTT.

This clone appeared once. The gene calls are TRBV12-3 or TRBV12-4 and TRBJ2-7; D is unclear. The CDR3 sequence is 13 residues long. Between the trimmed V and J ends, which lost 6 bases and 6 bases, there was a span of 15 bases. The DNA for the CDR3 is TGTGCCAGCAGCCCCGGCTGGGCCTTCGAGCAGTACTTC. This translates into CASSPGWAFEQYF.

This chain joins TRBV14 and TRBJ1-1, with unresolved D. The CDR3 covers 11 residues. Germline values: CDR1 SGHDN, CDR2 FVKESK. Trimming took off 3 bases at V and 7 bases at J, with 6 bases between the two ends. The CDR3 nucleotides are TGTGCCAGCAGCCATAGTTATGAAGCTTTCTTT. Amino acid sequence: CASSHSYEAFF. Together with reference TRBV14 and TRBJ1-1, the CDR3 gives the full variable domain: EAGVTQFPSHSVIEKGQTVTLRCDPISGHDNLYWYRRVMGKEIKFLLHFVKESKQDESGMPNNRFLAERTGGTYSTLKVQPAELEDSGVYFCASSHSYEAFFGQGTRLTVV.

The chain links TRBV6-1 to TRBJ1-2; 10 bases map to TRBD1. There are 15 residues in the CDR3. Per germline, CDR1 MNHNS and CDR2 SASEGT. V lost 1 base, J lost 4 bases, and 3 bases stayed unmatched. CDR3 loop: CASSEGGTGVYGYTF. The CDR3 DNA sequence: TGTGCCAGCAGTGAAGGGGGGACAGGGGTCTATGGCTACACCTTC.

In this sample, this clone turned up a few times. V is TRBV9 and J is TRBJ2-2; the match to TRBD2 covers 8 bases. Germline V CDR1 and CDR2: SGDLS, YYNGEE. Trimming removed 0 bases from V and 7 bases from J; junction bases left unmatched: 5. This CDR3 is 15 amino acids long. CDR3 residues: CASSVAGGSIGELFF. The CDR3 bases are TGTGCCAGCAGCGTAGCGGGGGGGTCTATCGGGGAGCTGTTTTTT.

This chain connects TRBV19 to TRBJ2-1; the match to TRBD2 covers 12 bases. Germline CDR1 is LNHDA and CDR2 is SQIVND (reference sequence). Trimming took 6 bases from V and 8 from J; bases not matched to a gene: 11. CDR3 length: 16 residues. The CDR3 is CASRPIGLAGRDEQFF. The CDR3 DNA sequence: TGTGCCAGTAGGCCAATTGGACTAGCGGGGAGGGATGAGCAGTTCTTC.

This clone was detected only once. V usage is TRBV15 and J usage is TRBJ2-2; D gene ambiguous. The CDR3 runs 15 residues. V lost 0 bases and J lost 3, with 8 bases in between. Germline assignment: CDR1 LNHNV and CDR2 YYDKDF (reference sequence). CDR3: CATSRDRTDTGELFF. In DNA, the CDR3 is TGTGCCACCAGCAGAGATAGAACAGACACCGGGGAGCTGTTTTTT. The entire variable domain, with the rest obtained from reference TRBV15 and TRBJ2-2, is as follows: DAMVIQNPRYQVTQFGKPVTLSCSQTLNHNVMYWYQQKSSQAPKLLFHYYDKDFNNEADTPDNFQSRRPNTSFCFLDIRSPGLGDTAMYLCATSRDRTDTGELFFGEGSRLTVL.